The 24 T cell receptor beta chains below come from one sample, sequenced in a study of T-cell reconstitution after alpha-beta-depleted transplantation in children. The authors prepared the TCRbeta library with unique molecular identifiers. TCRdb called the PCR reads again in MiXCR, with one record for every CDR3 protein. The sample yields about 830,000 distinct CDR3 sequences, 16% seen once. The sample consisted of PBMCs, mostly from graft donor cells, taken 360 days after TCRalphabeta/CD19-depleted stem cell transplant. These receptors were collected from a male patient younger than 18 who had a stem cell transplant for acute lymphoblastic leukemia, so the T cells may come from the graft donor.

This clonotype has more than one count but fewer than ten. The V call is TRBV5-1, the J call TRBJ2-3; D perhaps matches TRBD1 (5 bases). From germline, CDR1 is SGHRS and CDR2 YFSETQ. V shed 1 base and J shed 6 bases, with 21 bases lying between them. This CDR3 is 17 amino acids long. The CDR3 spells CASSLRSRGSVRDTQYF. In DNA form, the CDR3 reads TGCGCCAGCAGCTTGAGATCAAGGGGTAGTGTTAGGGATACGCAGTATTTT. The full variable domain, rest sourced from reference TRBV5-1 and TRBJ2-3, is KAGVTQTPRYLIKTRGQQVTLSCSPISGHRSVSWYQQTPGQGLQFLFEYFSETQRNKGNFPGRFSGRQFSNSRSEMNVSTLELGDSALYLCASSLRSRGSVRDTQYFGPGTRLTVL.

This chain joins TRBV13 and TRBJ2-7; D is unclear. The CDR3 is made up of 14 amino acids. V was shortened by 3 bases and J by 0 bases, with 9 bases between the two germline ends. Germline CDR1 and CDR2: PRHDT and FYEKMQ (reference sequence). The CDR3 protein is CASSLPRSSYEQYF. In DNA form, the CDR3 reads TGTGCCAGCAGCTTGCCCCGGAGCTCCTACGAGCAGTACTTC.

This clonotype came up a few times. This chain connects TRBV20-1 to TRBJ2-1; TRBD2 matches at 11 bases. This CDR3 has 17 amino acids. Germline-derived CDR1 and CDR2 are DFQATT and SNEGSKA (reference sequence). The V segment lost 6 bases and the J segment 1 base; nucleotides outside the gene matches: 11. CDR3 in DNA: TGCAGTGCAATAGCGGGAGGGCCGGTGTTTTCCTACAATGAGCAGTTCTTC. Protein sequence: CSAIAGGPVFSYNEQFF.

This clonotype was seen a few times. This rearrangement joins TRBV25-1 to TRBJ2-5; tentatively, D is TRBD1 (5 bases). Germline CDR1 is MGHDK and CDR2 is SYGVNS. This CDR3 spans 17 amino acids. V was shortened by 0 bases and J by 5 bases, with 19 bases between the two germline ends. The chain's CDR3 is CASSEYFTFTSGETQYF. The CDR3 nucleotides are TGTGCCAGCAGTGAATATTTCACCTTCACTTCAGGGGAGACCCAGTACTTC.

The chain couples TRBV12-3 or TRBV12-4 to TRBJ2-2; D could derive from TRBD1 or TRBD2 (5 bases each). This CDR3 has 13 residues. Trimming cost V 3 bases and J 7 bases, with 9 bases left between them. CDR3 DNA sequence: TGTGCCAGCAGTTTGAGAGGGGTCGGGGAGCTGTTTTTT. Its protein is CASSLRGVGELFF.

This clonotype was counted a few times. The V and J genes are TRBV7-2 and TRBJ1-1, with D perhaps TRBD1 (5 bases). The CDR3 is 14 amino acids. Trimming cost V 1 base and J 4 bases, with 10 bases left between them. Germline V gene sequence: CDR1 SGHTA, CDR2 FQGNSA. Written as DNA, the CDR3 is TGTGCCAGCAGCTTAGGGTACAGGAGCACTGAAGCTTTCTTT. Protein product: CASSLGYRSTEAFF.

The chain is built from TRBV5-1 and TRBJ1-1; the D is unclear. With 0 bases removed from V and 7 bases from J, the gap between germline ends came to 13 bases. CDR1 is SGHRS, CDR2 YFSETQ, per germline. The CDR3 has 14 amino acids. The CDR3 loop is CASSLDSRTVEAFF. For the CDR3, the DNA is TGCGCCAGCAGCTTGGACAGCCGAACAGTTGAAGCTTTCTTT. The full variable domain, in which reference TRBV5-1 and TRBJ1-1 provide the parts outside the CDR3, is KAGVTQTPRYLIKTRGQQVTLSCSPISGHRSVSWYQQTPGQGLQFLFEYFSETQRNKGNFPGRFSGRQFSNSRSEMNVSTLELGDSALYLCASSLDSRTVEAFFGQGTRLTVV.

The chain uses TRBV7-6 and TRBJ2-1; no firm D call. Trimming pared 2 bases from V and 0 bases from J, leaving 17 bases between. This CDR3 contains 18 residues. Germline V gene data show CDR1 as SGHVS and CDR2 as FNYEAQ. Here the CDR3 reads CASSLYSYELSSYNEQFF. The CDR3 DNA is TGTGCCAGCAGCTTATACTCCTACGAGCTGAGCTCCTACAATGAGCAGTTCTTC.

This clonotype was detected many times. The V call is TRBV12-3 or TRBV12-4, the J call TRBJ2-3; TRBD1 aligns across 9 bases. V shed 6 bases and J 4 bases; nucleotides not matched to a gene: 14. This CDR3 comprises 17 residues. CDR3 in DNA: TGTGCCAGCAGCACCAATCCCGGGACAGGGAATCCAGATACGCAGTATTTT. Translation gives CASSTNPGTGNPDTQYF.

This chain connects TRBV9 to TRBJ2-1; 10 bases match TRBD2. Germline trimming cut 0 bases from V and 6 bases from J; bases unmatched to any gene: 3. CDR3 length: 15 amino acids. Germline loops: CDR1 SGDLS, CDR2 YYNGEE. The CDR3 loop is CASSVERLAGNEQFF. The CDR3 bases are TGTGCCAGCAGCGTAGAAAGACTAGCGGGCAATGAGCAGTTCTTC.

V and J are TRBV20-1 and TRBJ2-7, with D tentatively TRBD1 or TRBD2 (6 bases each). V was cut by 3 bases and J by 3 bases, with 9 bases left in between. Germline CDR1 is DFQATT and CDR2 is SNEGSKA (reference sequence). The CDR3 is 12 residues long. CDR3 sequence: CSARRGDYEQYF. In nucleotides, the CDR3 is TGCAGTGCTAGGAGGGGGGACTACGAGCAGTACTTC.

The genes are TRBV24-1 and TRBJ2-3; D ambiguous. Germline V gene sequence: CDR1 KGHDR, CDR2 SFDVKD. Trimming left V 0 bases short and J 6 bases short, with 3 bases between. CDR3 size: 12 residues. In nucleotides, the CDR3 is TGTGCCACCAGTGATTTGCTGGATACGCAGTATTTT. It specifies CATSDLLDTQYF.

The chain combines TRBV7-2 with TRBJ2-3; possibly TRBD2 for D (5 bases). Germline V gene data show CDR1 as SGHTA and CDR2 as FQGNSA. Trimming took 2 bases from V and 4 from J, leaving 10 bases between them. This CDR3 is built from 14 residues. The chain's CDR3 is CASSLYLASDTQYF. For the CDR3, the DNA is TGTGCCAGCAGCTTATATCTAGCATCAGATACGCAGTATTTT.

The gene calls are TRBV19 and TRBJ2-7; 14 bases are a match to TRBD2. After removal of 5 bases from V and 5 bases from J, the junction contained 11 bases not matched to a gene. The germline gives CDR1 LNHDA, CDR2 SQIVND (reference sequence). The CDR3 spans 17 residues. CDR3 amino acids: CASSVARTSGRTDEQYF. The CDR3 bases are TGTGCCAGTAGTGTGGCGCGGACTAGCGGGAGGACGGACGAGCAGTACTTC.

This clonotype was picked up a small number of times. J is TRBJ1-2 and V is TRBV15, with TRBD1 matching 8 bases. J lost 4 bases, V lost 2 bases, and 3 bases had no gene match. The CDR3 contains 14 residues. Germline CDR1 is LNHNV and CDR2 is YYDKDF (reference sequence). Here the CDR3 DNA reads TGTGCCACCAGCAGACCTGGACAGGGCTATGGCTACACCTTC. It specifies CATSRPGQGYGYTF.

The chain uses TRBV9 and TRBJ2-1; perhaps TRBD2 as D (6 bases). This CDR3 region has 14 residues. V was shortened by 2 bases and J by 5 bases, with 11 bases between the two germline ends. Germline V gene sequence: CDR1 SGDLS, CDR2 YYNGEE. The CDR3 reads CASSVPGGDNEQFF. The DNA for the CDR3 is TGTGCCAGCAGCGTCCCTGGCGGGGACAATGAGCAGTTCTTC.

The gene calls are TRBV6-5 and TRBJ1-2, with D possibly being TRBD1 (6 bases). Per the germline V gene, CDR1 is MNHEY and CDR2 is SVGAGI. V lost 2 bases and J 8 bases, leaving 15 bases between the germline ends. This CDR3 has 14 residues. This chain's CDR3 is CASSYSGGRKGYTF. The DNA of the CDR3 is TGTGCCAGCAGTTACAGCGGGGGGCGGAAGGGCTACACCTTC.

The chain employs TRBV3-1 and TRBJ2-2, with 10 bases identical to TRBD2. Per the germline V gene, CDR1 is LGHDT and CDR2 is YNNKEL (reference sequence). This CDR3 contains 17 residues. V lost 0 bases, J lost 2 bases, and 3 bases stayed unmatched. CDR3 loop: CASSQDRTSGNTGELFF. CDR3 coding DNA: TGTGCCAGCAGCCAAGATAGGACTAGCGGCAACACCGGGGAGCTGTTTTTT.

This sequence joins TRBV20-1 and TRBJ2-5; D not certain. V was pared by 3 bases and J by 2 bases, with 13 bases between. CDR1 DFQATT and CDR2 SNEGSKA come from the germline V gene (reference sequence). The CDR3 runs 14 residues. The CDR3 DNA is TGCAGTGCTAGGCCCTCTCCCCTTCAAGAGACCCAGTACTTC. It specifies CSARPSPLQETQYF.

The V call is TRBV7-2, the J call TRBJ2-3, with D tentatively TRBD1 or TRBD2 (6 bases each). Trimming pared 2 bases from V and 6 bases from J, leaving 18 bases between. This CDR3 comprises 16 residues. Germline CDR1 reads SGHTA; CDR2 reads FQGNSA. The CDR3 is CASSLQASKGGDTQYF. In nucleotides, the CDR3 is TGTGCCAGCAGCTTACAAGCGTCGAAAGGGGGGGATACGCAGTATTTT.

This clonotype was recorded at least ten times. This rearrangement joins TRBV20-1 to TRBJ2-1; 7 bases fit TRBD2. The junction had 11 bases not matched to a gene; V was cut back by 6 bases and J by 3 bases. This CDR3 comprises 15 residues. Germline V CDR1 and CDR2: DFQATT, SNEGSKA (reference sequence). The CDR3 bases are TGCAGTGCCACCTCGACTAGCACCGTCTACAATGAGCAGTTCTTC. Its protein is CSATSTSTVYNEQFF.

This clonotype was seen more than once but under ten times. This chain links TRBV7-3 with TRBJ2-1; D possibly corresponds to TRBD2 (6 bases). The CDR3 sequence is 16 residues long. Trimming left V 3 bases short and J 0 bases short, with 12 bases between. The germline V gene has CDR1 SGHTA and CDR2 FQGTGA. The chain's CDR3 is CASSFIPGGSYNEQFF. The CDR3 nucleotides are TGTGCCAGCAGCTTTATCCCCGGGGGCTCCTACAATGAGCAGTTCTTC.

This chain uses TRBV12-3 or TRBV12-4 with TRBJ2-1; D call uncertain. V lost 3 bases to trimming and J lost 5 bases, with 11 bases between them. There are 14 residues in the CDR3. The CDR3 spells CASSLKARNNEQFF. CDR3 sequence (DNA): TGTGCCAGCAGTTTGAAAGCCAGGAACAATGAGCAGTTCTTC.

The rearrangement joins TRBV11-2 to TRBJ2-5, with 8 bases matching TRBD2. From germline, CDR1 is SGHAT and CDR2 FQNNGV. The ends lost 1 base at V and 4 bases at J; junction bases unmatched: 5. The CDR3 totals 15 residues. The CDR3 region has the DNA TGTGCCAGCAGCTTAGTAGTAGCGGGAAGAGAGACCCAGTACTTC. Amino acids: CASSLVVAGRETQYF.